Below, 14 T cell receptor beta chains from the same sample are listed, as sequenced in a study of blood T cell repertoires in COVID-19. Some clones are missing from TCRdb's copy, which holds only in-frame ones; the method was immunoSEQ multiplex PCR. The sample includes about 50,000 clones, around 83% of them seen just once. Sequences were obtained from peripheral blood. Receptors were obtained from a woman aged 80 or over with acute or convalescent COVID-19.

The rearrangement links TRBV30 to TRBJ2-5; TRBD1 aligns across 9 bases. The CDR3 consists of 17 residues. Germline V lookup: CDR1 GTSNPN, CDR2 SVGIG (reference sequence). Trimming at V came to 4 bases and at J to 5 bases, leaving 17 bases not matched to a gene. The CDR3 protein is CAWTPWRGQGRGETQYF. As DNA, the CDR3 is TGTGCCTGGACCCCTTGGAGGGGACAGGGAAGGGGGGAGACCCAGTACTTC. Combining the CDR3 with reference TRBV30 and TRBJ2-5 gives the whole variable domain SQTIHQWPATLVQPVGSPLSLECTVEGTSNPNLYWYRQAAGRGLQLLFYSVGIGQISSEVPQNLSASRPQDRQFILSSKKLLLSDSGFYLCAWTPWRGQGRGETQYFGPGTRLLVL.

This clone has a single count. The rearrangement uses TRBV18 and TRBJ1-1; 9 bases match TRBD1. V lost 3 bases and J lost 12; bases outside the gene matches: 8. From germline, CDR1 is KGHSH and CDR2 LQKENI. This CDR3 has 13 residues. The CDR3 reads CASSPNTGGLPFF. The DNA for the CDR3 is TGTGCCAGCTCACCCAATACAGGGGGCTTGCCTTTCTTT.

This chain joins TRBV7-2 and TRBJ1-4, with TRBD1 identical over 11 bases. The CDR3 covers 18 residues. V lost 5 bases and J lost 7; bases outside the gene matches: 15. The germline V gene has CDR1 SGHTA and CDR2 FQGNSA. As DNA, the CDR3 is TGTGCCAGCAGCCCGTCGGGCGGACAGGGGGCGCGGGGTGAAAAACTGTTTTTT. Translating gives CASSPSGGQGARGEKLFF.

V usage is TRBV18 and J usage is TRBJ2-2, with D possibly being TRBD1 (6 bases). This CDR3 is built from 17 residues. Trimming stripped 0 bases from V and 4 bases from J, with 15 bases between. In germline, CDR1 is KGHSH, CDR2 LQKENI. CDR3 coding DNA: TGTGCCAGCTCACCACCGGAGGCAGGGGTATCCACCGGGGAGCTGTTTTTT. Protein sequence: CASSPPEAGVSTGELFF.

The chain carries TRBV6-6 and TRBJ1-3; TRBD1 agrees at 7 bases. The CDR3 consists of 16 residues. Germline lookup yields CDR1 MNHNY and CDR2 SVGAGI (reference sequence). The trim removed 2 bases at V and 4 bases at J, leaving 8 bases unmatched. The CDR3 DNA is TGTGCCAGCAGTTACGGGACAGTAAACTCAGGAAACACCATATATTTT. It codes for CASSYGTVNSGNTIYF.

J is TRBJ1-2 and V is TRBV19, with 11 bases lining up with TRBD1. This CDR3 has 15 amino acids. With V trimmed by 8 bases and J by 0 bases, 5 bases remained unmatched. Germline values: CDR1 LNHDA, CDR2 SQIVND (reference sequence). Here the CDR3 reads CASRGQGASNYGYTF. The CDR3 bases are TGTGCCAGTCGAGGACAGGGGGCTTCTAACTATGGCTACACCTTC.

This clone has only a few counts. This sequence joins TRBV12-3 or TRBV12-4 and TRBJ1-1; 9 positions match TRBD1. Trimming at V came to 5 bases and at J to 9 bases, leaving 7 bases not matched to a gene. CDR3 length: 13 amino acids. CDR3 amino acids: CASSPTGTGKAFF. DNA of the CDR3: TGTGCCAGCAGTCCCACCGGGACAGGGAAAGCTTTCTTT.

The rearrangement uses TRBV6-5 and TRBJ2-7; tentative D call: TRBD1 (6 bases). V dropped 0 bases and J dropped 6 bases, with 12 bases sitting between them. Per germline, CDR1 MNHEY and CDR2 SVGAGI. This CDR3 spans 14 amino acids. The CDR3: CASSYSRGGTEQYF. The CDR3, as DNA: TGTGCCAGCAGTTACTCCCGTGGGGGCACCGAGCAGTACTTC.

By share, this clone counts as medium-sized. The chain recombines TRBV19 with TRBJ1-2, with a tentative D call TRBD1 (6 bases). V was shortened by 5 bases and J by 4 bases, with 17 bases between the two germline ends. The CDR3 sequence is 15 residues long. Germline lookup yields CDR1 LNHDA and CDR2 SQIVND (reference sequence). CDR3 sequence (DNA): TGTGCCAGTAGTCCAACCCGGGGCAGGGGCTATGGCTACACCTTC. Encoded protein: CASSPTRGRGYGYTF.

The V call is TRBV4-2, the J call TRBJ1-1; 9 nucleotides match TRBD1. Germline V gene data show CDR1 as LGHNA and CDR2 as YNFKEQ. This CDR3 spans 15 amino acids. V shed 1 base, J shed 3 bases, and the junction held 3 bases outside the gene matches. As DNA, the CDR3 is TGTGCCAGCAGCCAAGGGGGGACAGGGTACACTGAAGCTTTCTTT. It yields the protein CASSQGGTGYTEAFF.

This rearrangement joins TRBV5-6 to TRBJ1-2; 8 nucleotides match TRBD1. Germline assignment: CDR1 SGHDT and CDR2 YYEEEE. The V and J ends lost 1 base and 5 bases, in that order; junction bases with no gene match: 7. The CDR3 runs to 15 residues. The CDR3 bases are TGTGCCAGCAGCTTGAGGACAGGGAATCGATATGGCTACACCTTC. This sequence encodes CASSLRTGNRYGYTF.

The chain couples TRBV2 to TRBJ1-5; D ambiguous. CDR1 is SNHLY, CDR2 FYNNEI, per germline. V was shortened by 8 bases and J by 2 bases, with 22 bases between the two germline ends. The CDR3 contains 17 residues. The DNA of the CDR3 is TGTGCCAGCGAGGGAAGTTTTGGGAGAAACGGCAATCAGCCCCAGCATTTT. It codes for CASEGSFGRNGNQPQHF.

This clone has just one count. This chain connects TRBV7-2 to TRBJ2-1; perhaps TRBD1 as D (6 bases). Per germline, CDR1 SGHTA and CDR2 FQGNSA. The ends were cut back, 4 bases at V and 4 bases at J, with 11 bases in the middle. The CDR3 contains 14 residues. CDR3 loop: CASSYPTGYNEQFF. The CDR3 nucleotides are TGTGCCAGCAGCTACCCGACAGGATACAATGAGCAGTTCTTC.

The rearrangement links TRBV6-5 to TRBJ1-6, with a possible D match to TRBD1 (6 bases). This CDR3 has 14 residues. Germline CDR1 is MNHEY and CDR2 is SVGAGI. V was clipped by 6 bases and J by 8 bases, with 14 bases between them. CDR3 loop: CASRLQGWDSPLHF. DNA of the CDR3: TGTGCCAGCAGATTACAGGGTTGGGATTCACCCCTCCACTTT.